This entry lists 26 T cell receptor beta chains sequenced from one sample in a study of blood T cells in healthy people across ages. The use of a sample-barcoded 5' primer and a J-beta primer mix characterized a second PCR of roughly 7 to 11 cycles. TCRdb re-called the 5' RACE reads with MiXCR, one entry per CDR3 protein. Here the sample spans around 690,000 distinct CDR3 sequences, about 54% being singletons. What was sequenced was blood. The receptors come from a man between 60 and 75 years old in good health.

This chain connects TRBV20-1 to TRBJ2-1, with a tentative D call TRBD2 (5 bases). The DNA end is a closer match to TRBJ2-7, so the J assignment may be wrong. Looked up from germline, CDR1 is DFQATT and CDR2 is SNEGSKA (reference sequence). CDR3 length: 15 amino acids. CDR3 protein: CSARVEESSYNEQYF. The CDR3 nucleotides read TGCAGTGCTAGGGTGGAGGAGAGCTCCTACAATGAGCAGTACTTC.

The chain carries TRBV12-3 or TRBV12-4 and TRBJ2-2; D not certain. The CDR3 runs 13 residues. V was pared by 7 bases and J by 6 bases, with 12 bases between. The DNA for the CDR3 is TGTGCCAGCACTATTCTGGCCCCCGGGGAGCTGTTTTTT. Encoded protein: CASTILAPGELFF.

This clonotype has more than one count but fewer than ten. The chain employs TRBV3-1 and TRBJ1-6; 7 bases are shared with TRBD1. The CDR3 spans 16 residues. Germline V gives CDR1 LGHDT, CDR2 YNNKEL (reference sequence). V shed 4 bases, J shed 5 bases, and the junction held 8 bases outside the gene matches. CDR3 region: CASSPYGQDNNSPLHF. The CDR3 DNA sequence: TGTGCCAGCAGCCCATATGGACAGGACAATAATTCACCCCTCCACTTT.

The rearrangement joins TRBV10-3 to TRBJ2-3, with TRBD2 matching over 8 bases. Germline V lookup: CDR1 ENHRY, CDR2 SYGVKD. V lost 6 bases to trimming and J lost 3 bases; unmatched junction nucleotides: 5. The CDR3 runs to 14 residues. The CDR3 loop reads CAIRSGLATDTQYF. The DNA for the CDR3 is TGTGCCATCAGATCAGGACTAGCTACAGATACGCAGTATTTT.

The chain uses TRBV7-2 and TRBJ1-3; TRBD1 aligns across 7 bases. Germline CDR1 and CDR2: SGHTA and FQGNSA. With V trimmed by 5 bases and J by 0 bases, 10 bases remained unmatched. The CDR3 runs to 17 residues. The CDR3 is CASSPEAGQSSGNTIYF. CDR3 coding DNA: TGTGCCAGCAGCCCGGAGGCGGGACAGAGCTCTGGAAACACCATATATTTT.

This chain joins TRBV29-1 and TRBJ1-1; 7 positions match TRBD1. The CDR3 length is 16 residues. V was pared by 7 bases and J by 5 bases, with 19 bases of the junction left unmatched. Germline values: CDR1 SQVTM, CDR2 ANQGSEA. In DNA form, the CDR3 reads TGCAGCGCCTCCCAGGGGCCCGGCAGGGGGATAACTGAAGCTTTCTTT. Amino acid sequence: CSASQGPGRGITEAFF.

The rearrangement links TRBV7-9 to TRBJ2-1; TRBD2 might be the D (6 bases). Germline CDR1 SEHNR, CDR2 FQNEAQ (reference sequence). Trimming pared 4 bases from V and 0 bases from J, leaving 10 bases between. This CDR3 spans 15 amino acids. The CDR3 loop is CASSSTTSSYNEQFF. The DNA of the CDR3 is TGTGCCAGCAGCTCCACGACTAGCTCCTACAATGAGCAGTTCTTC. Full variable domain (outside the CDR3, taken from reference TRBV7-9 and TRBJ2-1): DTGVSQNPRHKITKRGQNVTFRCDPISEHNRLYWYRQTLGQGPEFLTYFQNEAQLEKSRLLSDRFSAERPKGSFSTLEIQRTEQGDSAMYLCASSSTTSSYNEQFFGPGTRLTVL.

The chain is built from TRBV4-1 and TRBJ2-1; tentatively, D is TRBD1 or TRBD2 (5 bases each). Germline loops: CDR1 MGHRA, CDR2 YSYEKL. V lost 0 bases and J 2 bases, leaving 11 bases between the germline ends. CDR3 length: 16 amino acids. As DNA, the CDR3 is TGCGCCAGCAGCCAAGAGCCCGGGGCGACCTACAATGAGCAGTTCTTC. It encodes CASSQEPGATYNEQFF.

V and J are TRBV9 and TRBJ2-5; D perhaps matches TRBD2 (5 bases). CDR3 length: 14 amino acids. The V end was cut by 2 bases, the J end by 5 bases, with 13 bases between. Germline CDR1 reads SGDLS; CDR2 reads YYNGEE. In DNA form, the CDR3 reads TGTGCCAGCAGCGTTTGGACGGGCGGGGAGACCCAGTACTTC. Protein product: CASSVWTGGETQYF.

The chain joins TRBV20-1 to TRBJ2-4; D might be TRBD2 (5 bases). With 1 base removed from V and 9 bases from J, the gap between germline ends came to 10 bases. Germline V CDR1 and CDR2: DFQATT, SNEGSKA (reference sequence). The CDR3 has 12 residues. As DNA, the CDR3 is TGCAGTGCTAGAGGAGGGTTTGGCATTCAGTACTTC. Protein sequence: CSARGGFGIQYF.

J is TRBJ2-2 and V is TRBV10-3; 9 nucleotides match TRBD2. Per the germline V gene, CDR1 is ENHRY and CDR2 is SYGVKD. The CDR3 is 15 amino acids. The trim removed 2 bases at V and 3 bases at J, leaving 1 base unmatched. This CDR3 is CAISEGGGDTGELFF. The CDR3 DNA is TGTGCCATCAGTGAGGGCGGGGGGGACACCGGGGAGCTGTTTTTT.

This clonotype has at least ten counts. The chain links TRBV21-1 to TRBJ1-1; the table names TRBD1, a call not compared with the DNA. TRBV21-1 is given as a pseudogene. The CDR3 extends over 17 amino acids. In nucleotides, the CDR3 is TGTGCCAGCACTCAAGTTCTGCACAGGGTCCTGAACACTGAAGCTTTCTTT. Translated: CASTQVLHRVLNTEAFF.

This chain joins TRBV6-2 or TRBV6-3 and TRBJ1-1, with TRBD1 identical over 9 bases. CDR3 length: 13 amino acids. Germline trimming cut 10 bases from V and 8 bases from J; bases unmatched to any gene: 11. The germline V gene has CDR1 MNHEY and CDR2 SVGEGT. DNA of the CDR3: TGTGCCACCTTTACAGGGGGCTGGGGGGAAGCTTTCTTT. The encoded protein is CATFTGGWGEAFF.

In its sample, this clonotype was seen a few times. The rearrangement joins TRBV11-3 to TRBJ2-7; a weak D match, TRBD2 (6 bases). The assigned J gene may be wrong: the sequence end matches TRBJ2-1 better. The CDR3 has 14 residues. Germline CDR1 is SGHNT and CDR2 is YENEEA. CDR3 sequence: CASSSDGGMDEQFF. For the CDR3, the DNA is TGTGCCAGCAGCTCCGACGGAGGGATGGATGAGCAGTTCTTC.

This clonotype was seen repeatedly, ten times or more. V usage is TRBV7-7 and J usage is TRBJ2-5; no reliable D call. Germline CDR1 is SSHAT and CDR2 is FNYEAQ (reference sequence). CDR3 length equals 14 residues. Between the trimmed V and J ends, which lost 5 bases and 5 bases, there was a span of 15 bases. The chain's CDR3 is CASSRTQGSETQYF. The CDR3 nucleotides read TGTGCCAGCAGCCGAACCCAAGGATCGGAGACCCAGTACTTC.

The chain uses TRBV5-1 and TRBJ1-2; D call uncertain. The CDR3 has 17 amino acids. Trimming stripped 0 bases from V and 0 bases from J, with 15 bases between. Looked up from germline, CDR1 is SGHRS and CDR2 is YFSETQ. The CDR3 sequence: CASSLVPSGNTNYGYTF. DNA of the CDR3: TGCGCCAGCAGCTTGGTACCCAGCGGAAATACTAACTATGGCTACACCTTC.

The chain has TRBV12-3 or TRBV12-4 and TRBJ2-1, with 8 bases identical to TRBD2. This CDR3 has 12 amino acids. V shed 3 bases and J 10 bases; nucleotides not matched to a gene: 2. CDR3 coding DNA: TGTGCCAGCAGTTTGGAGCGGGGGGAGCAGTTCTTC. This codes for CASSLERGEQFF.

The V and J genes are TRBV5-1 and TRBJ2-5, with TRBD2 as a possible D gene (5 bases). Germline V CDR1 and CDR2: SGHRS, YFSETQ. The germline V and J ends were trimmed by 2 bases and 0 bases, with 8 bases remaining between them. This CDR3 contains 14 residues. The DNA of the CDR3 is TGCGCCAGCAGCTTTACAGCGGACCAAGAGACCCAGTACTTC. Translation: CASSFTADQETQYF.

CDR3 protein: CASRARDTYNEQFF. The CDR3 coding sequence is TGTGCCAGCAGGGCGAGGGACACTTACAATGAGCAGTTCTTC. This chain uses TRBV2 with TRBJ2-1; D is perhaps TRBD1 (6 bases). V was cut by 6 bases and J by 4 bases, with 13 bases left in between. The CDR3 sequence is 14 residues long. Germline V CDR1 and CDR2: SNHLY, FYNNEI. Filled out from reference TRBV2 and TRBJ2-1, the complete variable domain reads EPEVTQTPSHQVTQMGQEVILRCVPISNHLYFYWYRQILGQKVEFLVSFYNNEISEKSEIFDDQFSVERPDGSNFTLKIRSTKLEDSAMYFCASRARDTYNEQFFGPGTRLTVL.

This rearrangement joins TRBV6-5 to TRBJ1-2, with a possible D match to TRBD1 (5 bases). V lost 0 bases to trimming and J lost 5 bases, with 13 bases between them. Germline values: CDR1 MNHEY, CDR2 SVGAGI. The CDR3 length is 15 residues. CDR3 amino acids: CASSYSLAGGYGYTF. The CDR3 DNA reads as TGTGCCAGCAGTTACTCACTCGCCGGGGGATATGGCTACACCTTC.

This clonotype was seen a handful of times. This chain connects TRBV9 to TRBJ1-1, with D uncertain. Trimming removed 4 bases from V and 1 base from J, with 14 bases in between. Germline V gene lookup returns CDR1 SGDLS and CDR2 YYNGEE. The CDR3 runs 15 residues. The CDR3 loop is CASSPLNLENTEAFF. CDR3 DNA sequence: TGTGCCAGCAGCCCCTTAAATCTGGAGAACACTGAAGCTTTCTTT.

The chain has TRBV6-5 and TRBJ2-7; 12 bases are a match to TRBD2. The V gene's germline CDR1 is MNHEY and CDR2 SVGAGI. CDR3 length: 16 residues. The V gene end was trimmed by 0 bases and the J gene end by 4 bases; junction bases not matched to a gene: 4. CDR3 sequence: CASSYSGLAGTYEQYF. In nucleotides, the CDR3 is TGTGCCAGCAGTTACTCCGGACTAGCGGGGACTTACGAGCAGTACTTC.

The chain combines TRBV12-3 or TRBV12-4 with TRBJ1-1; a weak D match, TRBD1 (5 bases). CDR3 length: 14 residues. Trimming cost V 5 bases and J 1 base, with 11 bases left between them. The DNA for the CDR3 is TGTGCCAGCAGTCCCAGCGGGGCGAACACTGAAGCTTTCTTT. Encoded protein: CASSPSGANTEAFF.

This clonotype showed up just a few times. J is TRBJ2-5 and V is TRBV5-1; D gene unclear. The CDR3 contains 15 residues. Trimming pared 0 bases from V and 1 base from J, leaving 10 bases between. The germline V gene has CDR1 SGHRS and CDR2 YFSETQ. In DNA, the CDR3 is TGCGCCAGCAGCTTGGCCCCGGCGGTCCAAGAGACCCAGTACTTC. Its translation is CASSLAPAVQETQYF.

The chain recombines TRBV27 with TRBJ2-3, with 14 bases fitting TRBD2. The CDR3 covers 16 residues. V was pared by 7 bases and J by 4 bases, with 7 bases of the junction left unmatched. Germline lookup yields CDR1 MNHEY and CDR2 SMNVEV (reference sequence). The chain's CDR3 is CASNRLAGGHPDTQYF. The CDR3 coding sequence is TGTGCCAGCAACCGACTAGCGGGGGGGCACCCAGATACGCAGTATTTT.

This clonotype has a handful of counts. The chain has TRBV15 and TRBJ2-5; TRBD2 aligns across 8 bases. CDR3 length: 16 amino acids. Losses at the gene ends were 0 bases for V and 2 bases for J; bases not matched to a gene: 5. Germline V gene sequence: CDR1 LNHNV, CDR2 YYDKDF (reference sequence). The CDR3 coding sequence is TGTGCCACCAGCAGAGATGACGGGGGGGGTCAAGAGACCCAGTACTTC. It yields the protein CATSRDDGGGQETQYF.